Below, 27 T cell receptor beta chains from the same sample are listed, as sequenced in a study of long-term antiretroviral therapy in people with HIV. Investigators performed immunoSEQ version v3.0 at survey level. Measured with immunoSEQ multiplex PCR; TCRdb has only the in-frame clones, and not every one. The sample has 20,000 to 25,000 clones, about four fifths seen once. This specimen was unsorted PBMCs, taken 1.5 years after starting antiretroviral therapy. These receptors came from a man aged 25-45 years with HIV.

The chain carries TRBV30 and TRBJ1-6, with unresolved D. Germline CDR1 reads GTSNPN; CDR2 reads SVGIG (reference sequence). The CDR3 extends over 14 amino acids. V was pared by 2 bases and J by 8 bases, with 13 bases between. This CDR3 is CAWSKGGVDSPLHF. Here the CDR3 DNA reads TGTGCCTGGAGTAAGGGCGGAGTAGATTCACCCCTCCACTTT.

This rearrangement joins TRBV11-2 to TRBJ2-7, with 7 bases aligning to TRBD1. The junction had 4 bases not matched to a gene; V was cut back by 5 bases and J by 6 bases. Germline V gives CDR1 SGHAT, CDR2 FQNNGV. The CDR3 has 12 amino acids. For the CDR3, the DNA is TGTGCCAGCAGCCTAAGGACAGGCGAGCAGTACTTC. Encoded protein: CASSLRTGEQYF.

The chain links TRBV27 to TRBJ1-1, with D hard to call. The V gene lost 3 bases and the J gene lost 5 bases, with 7 bases spanning the gap. This CDR3 is 12 amino acids long. Germline-derived CDR1 and CDR2 are MNHEY and SMNVEV (reference sequence). CDR3: CASSFSGTEAFF. Here the CDR3 DNA reads TGTGCCAGCAGTTTTAGCGGGACTGAAGCTTTCTTT.

This clone showed up just once. The chain combines TRBV5-6 with TRBJ2-3; 10 bases map to TRBD2. This CDR3 has 17 residues. V dropped 4 bases and J dropped 5; count of bases not matched to a gene: 13. Germline values: CDR1 SGHDT, CDR2 YYEEEE. The CDR3: CASSLGTSVLSGDTQYF. Written as DNA, the CDR3 is TGTGCCAGCAGCCTTGGGACTAGCGTCTTATCTGGAGATACGCAGTATTTT.

The chain uses TRBV4-1 and TRBJ2-7, with D possibly TRBD1 on 5 matching bases. V shed 0 bases and J shed 3 bases, with 15 bases lying between them. This CDR3 region has 16 residues. Per germline, CDR1 MGHRA and CDR2 YSYEKL. The CDR3 DNA sequence: TGCGCCAGCAGCCAAGATAGTGGGGCACCCAACTACGAGCAGTACTTC. This translates into CASSQDSGAPNYEQYF.

The gene calls are TRBV5-1 and TRBJ2-5, with D unresolved. The CDR3 has 15 amino acids. V lost 1 base, J lost 2 bases, and 12 bases lay in between. CDR1 SGHRS and CDR2 YFSETQ come from the germline V gene. CDR3 sequence: CASSLKTDAQETQYF. The CDR3 nucleotides read TGCGCCAGCAGCTTGAAAACGGACGCACAAGAGACCCAGTACTTC.

The table lists this clone with a count of one. J is TRBJ2-4 and V is TRBV19; TRBD1 matches 7 bases. There are 16 residues in the CDR3. J gave up 8 bases and V 6 bases, and 16 bases lay outside the gene matches. Germline V CDR1 and CDR2: LNHDA, SQIVND (reference sequence). CDR3 DNA sequence: TGTGCCAGTAGCTTTAGAACCAGGGGGTTGAGGGACATTCAGTACTTC. Translation: CASSFRTRGLRDIQYF. Supplemented by reference TRBV19 and TRBJ2-4, the full variable domain reads DGGITQSPKYLFRKEGQNVTLSCEQNLNHDAMYWYRQDPGQGLRLIYYSQIVNDFQKGDIAEGYSVSREKKESFPLTVTSAQKNPTAFYLCASSFRTRGLRDIQYFGAGTRLSVL.

The V gene is TRBV5-4, the J gene TRBJ2-7; no firm D call. V gave up 0 bases and J gave up 4 bases, with 8 bases separating them. Germline assignment: CDR1 SGHNT and CDR2 YYREEE (reference sequence). This CDR3 has 13 residues. This CDR3 reads CASSLAGRYEQYF. CDR3 sequence (DNA): TGTGCCAGCAGCTTGGCCGGAAGGTACGAGCAGTACTTC. Full variable domain (outside the CDR3, taken from reference TRBV5-4 and TRBJ2-7): ETGVTQSPTHLIKTRGQQVTLRCSSQSGHNTVSWYQQALGQGPQFIFQYYREEENGRGNFPPRFSGLQFPNYSSELNVNALELDDSALYLCASSLAGRYEQYFGPGTRLTVT.

V gene TRBV27 combines with J gene TRBJ1-2, with D possibly TRBD1 on 6 matching bases. The CDR3 totals 13 residues. Trimming stripped 3 bases from V and 8 bases from J, with 13 bases between. Per the germline V gene, CDR1 is MNHEY and CDR2 is SMNVEV (reference sequence). DNA for the CDR3: TGTGCCAGCAGTTTTCGAGGGGGGGGAGGCTACACCTTC. Encoded protein: CASSFRGGGGYTF.

For the CDR3, the DNA is TGTGCCTGGAGCTACGGACAGGTACTAGCTAACTATGGCTACACCTTC. It is translated as CAWSYGQVLANYGYTF. V and J are TRBV30 and TRBJ1-2; 7 bases align to TRBD1. CDR3 length: 16 amino acids. Germline lookup yields CDR1 GTSNPN and CDR2 SVGIG (reference sequence). V trimming: 3 bases; J trimming: 0 bases; junction bases outside the gene matches: 10.

The chain links TRBV14 to TRBJ1-3; no clear D gene. Trimming pared 0 bases from V and 0 bases from J, leaving 12 bases between. Per the germline V gene, CDR1 is SGHDN and CDR2 is FVKESK. CDR3 length: 17 residues. The CDR3 region is CASSQEAPTFSGNTIYF. The DNA of the CDR3 is TGTGCCAGCAGCCAAGAAGCGCCTACTTTCTCTGGAAACACCATATATTTT.

The rearrangement links TRBV19 to TRBJ1-1, with TRBD1 matching 7 bases. CDR1 and CDR2 from the germline V gene are LNHDA and SQIVND (reference sequence). The V and J ends lost 0 bases and 0 bases, in that order; junction bases with no gene match: 10. The length of the CDR3 is 18 residues. CDR3 nucleotides: TGTGCCAGTAGTATAGAGGGTCTGGACAGGTGGATGAACACTGAAGCTTTCTTT. Its translation is CASSIEGLDRWMNTEAFF.

This CDR3 is CASSLGYGTTNTEAFF. The CDR3 DNA follows: TGTGCCAGCAGCTTAGGGTACGGGACAACGAACACTGAAGCTTTCTTT. V gene TRBV7-3 combines with J gene TRBJ1-1; the D gene is possibly TRBD1 (6 bases). The germline V gene has CDR1 SGHTA and CDR2 FQGTGA. The CDR3 runs 16 residues. Trimming removed 2 bases from V and 1 base from J, with 14 bases in between.

This chain links TRBV7-3 with TRBJ1-2, with a weak D call TRBD1 (6 bases). The CDR3 consists of 14 residues. V was cut by 5 bases and J by 7 bases, with 17 bases left in between. Germline CDR1 and CDR2: SGHTA and FQGTGA. In DNA form, the CDR3 reads TGTGCCAGCAGCCCAGGGGCAGGGAAAGGTGGCTACACCTTC. Encoded protein: CASSPGAGKGGYTF.

V is TRBV5-8 and J is TRBJ1-1; D perhaps matches TRBD1 (5 bases). The V and J ends lost 3 bases and 0 bases respectively, with 21 bases between them. There are 18 residues in the CDR3. Germline V lookup: CDR1 SGHTS, CDR2 YDEGEE. CDR3 sequence: CASSSPLLTGRVNTEAFF. In nucleotides, the CDR3 is TGTGCCAGCAGCTCCCCTTTGCTTACGGGACGGGTGAACACTGAAGCTTTCTTT.

The genes are TRBV15 and TRBJ2-7; 7 bases agree with TRBD1. Germline CDR1 is LNHNV and CDR2 is YYDKDF (reference sequence). With V trimmed by 0 bases and J by 3 bases, 5 bases remained unmatched. This CDR3 is 15 amino acids long. Written as DNA, the CDR3 is TGTGCCACCAGCAGAGATTCGGGACAGTACTACGAGCAGTACTTC. It translates to CATSRDSGQYYEQYF.

CDR3 DNA sequence: TGTGCCAGCAGCTCGCCATCGGGAGATACGCAGTATTTT. Its translation: CASSSPSGDTQYF. V and J are TRBV7-9 and TRBJ2-3; D call uncertain. This CDR3 region has 13 residues. CDR1 is SEHNR and CDR2 is FQNEAQ in the germline V gene (reference sequence). V was shortened by 4 bases and J by 5 bases, with 10 bases between the two germline ends.

The table lists this clone with a count of one. The J gene is TRBJ2-5, the V gene TRBV28, with D possibly being TRBD2 (6 bases). V lost 7 bases and J lost 5, with 17 bases in between. CDR1 is MDHEN and CDR2 is SYDVKM in the germline V gene. The length of the CDR3 is 14 residues. The CDR3 here is CASTPGTSRETQYF. CDR3 nucleotide sequence: TGTGCCAGCACCCCCGGGACTTCCAGGGAGACCCAGTACTTC.

This chain uses TRBV28 with TRBJ1-4; D call uncertain. The CDR3 spans 14 residues. Trimming shortened V by 3 bases and J by 0 bases, and 5 bases separated the two germline ends. CDR1 is MDHEN and CDR2 is SYDVKM in the germline V gene. As DNA, the CDR3 is TGTGCCAGCAGTTTGGATGCAACTAATGAAAAACTGTTTTTT. Translation: CASSLDATNEKLFF.

The J gene is TRBJ1-1, the V gene TRBV5-6, with D maybe TRBD1 (5 bases). Germline lookup yields CDR1 SGHDT and CDR2 YYEEEE. Deletions cut 7 bases from V and 1 base from J, with 17 bases between. The CDR3 spans 15 residues. CDR3 in amino acids: CASSPRPGPNTEAFF. Here the CDR3 DNA reads TGTGCCAGCTCACCCCGCCCGGGACCGAACACTGAAGCTTTCTTT.

The gene calls are TRBV10-1 and TRBJ2-7; TRBD2 aligns across 10 bases. Trimming removed 0 bases from V and 5 bases from J; junction bases left unmatched: 7. Germline V gene lookup returns CDR1 WNHNN and CDR2 SYGVQD (reference sequence). CDR3 length equals 16 residues. Here the CDR3 reads CASSESASGSWNEQYF. DNA for the CDR3: TGCGCCAGCAGTGAGTCTGCTAGCGGGAGTTGGAACGAGCAGTACTTC.

The genes are TRBV5-6 and TRBJ2-5; D unresolved. Trimming removed 0 bases at V and 5 bases at J, with 14 bases between. Germline CDR1 SGHDT, CDR2 YYEEEE. The CDR3 is made up of 15 amino acids. Here the CDR3 reads CASSLVLVREETQYF. In nucleotides, the CDR3 is TGTGCCAGCAGCTTGGTACTCGTGCGAGAGGAGACCCAGTACTTC.

The V call is TRBV7-9, the J call TRBJ2-7; D not certain. This CDR3 is 12 amino acids long. Germline CDR1 and CDR2: SEHNR and FQNEAQ (reference sequence). With 5 bases removed from V and 6 bases from J, the gap between germline ends came to 11 bases. CDR3 sequence reads: CASSHGGTEQYF. As DNA, the CDR3 is TGTGCCAGCAGCCACGGCGGAACCGAGCAGTACTTC. The variable domain in full, with the rest retrieved from reference TRBV7-9 and TRBJ2-7, is DTGVSQNPRHKITKRGQNVTFRCDPISEHNRLYWYRQTLGQGPEFLTYFQNEAQLEKSRLLSDRFSAERPKGSFSTLEIQRTEQGDSAMYLCASSHGGTEQYFGPGTRLTVT.

The V gene is TRBV5-4, the J gene TRBJ2-2, with D hard to call. Germline-derived CDR1 and CDR2 are SGHNT and YYREEE (reference sequence). CDR3 size: 16 residues. V was pared by 0 bases and J by 8 bases, with 17 bases between. CDR3 nucleotide sequence: TGTGCCAGCAGCTTGGAGGACGACCGATTCCGAGGGGAGCTGTTTTTT. Translating it yields CASSLEDDRFRGELFF.

This CDR3 reads CASSVDGSGTYEQYF. As DNA, the CDR3 is TGTGCCAGCAGCGTAGATGGGTCAGGGACTTACGAGCAGTACTTC. The chain joins TRBV9 to TRBJ2-7; possible D gene TRBD2, 6 bases. Germline V gene data show CDR1 as SGDLS and CDR2 as YYNGEE. Deletions cut 0 bases from V and 4 bases from J, with 14 bases between. The CDR3 sequence is 15 residues long. Full variable domain (missing parts from reference TRBV9 and TRBJ2-7): DSGVTQTPKHLITATGQRVTLRCSPRSGDLSVYWYQQSLDQGLQFLIQYYNGEERAKGNILERFSAQQFPDLHSELNLSSLELGDSALYFCASSVDGSGTYEQYFGPGTRLTVT.

The chain recombines TRBV27 with TRBJ2-7; tentatively, D is TRBD1 (5 bases). CDR1 and CDR2 from the germline V gene are MNHEY and SMNVEV (reference sequence). V was trimmed by 5 bases and J by 0 bases, leaving 8 bases between them. This CDR3 spans 13 amino acids. The CDR3 loop reads CASSKQVSYEQYF. The CDR3 DNA reads TGTGCCAGCAGTAAACAGGTCTCCTACGAGCAGTACTTC.

This clone is a singleton in its sample. The chain joins TRBV29-1 to TRBJ1-1, with D unresolved. V was pared by 8 bases and J by 2 bases, with 15 bases between. Germline assignment: CDR1 SQVTM and CDR2 ANQGSEA. This CDR3 spans 13 amino acids. The CDR3 sequence: CSTLSEFNTEAFF. In DNA, the CDR3 is TGCAGCACCTTGTCCGAGTTTAACACTGAAGCTTTCTTT.